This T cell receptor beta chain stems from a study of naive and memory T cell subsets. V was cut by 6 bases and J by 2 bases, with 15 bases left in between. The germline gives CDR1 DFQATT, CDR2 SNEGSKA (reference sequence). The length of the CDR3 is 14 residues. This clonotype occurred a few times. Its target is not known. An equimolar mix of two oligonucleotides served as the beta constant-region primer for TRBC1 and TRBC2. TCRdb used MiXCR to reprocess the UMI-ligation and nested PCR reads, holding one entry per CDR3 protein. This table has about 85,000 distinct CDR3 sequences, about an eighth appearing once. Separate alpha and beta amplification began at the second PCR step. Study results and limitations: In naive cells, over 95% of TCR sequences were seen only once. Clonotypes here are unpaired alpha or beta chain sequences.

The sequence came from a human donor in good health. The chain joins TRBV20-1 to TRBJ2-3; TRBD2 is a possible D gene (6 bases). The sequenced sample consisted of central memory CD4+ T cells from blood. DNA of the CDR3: TGCAGTGCCCGAACGGAGGGCCTCACAGATACGCAGTATTTT. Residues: CSARTEGLTDTQYF.